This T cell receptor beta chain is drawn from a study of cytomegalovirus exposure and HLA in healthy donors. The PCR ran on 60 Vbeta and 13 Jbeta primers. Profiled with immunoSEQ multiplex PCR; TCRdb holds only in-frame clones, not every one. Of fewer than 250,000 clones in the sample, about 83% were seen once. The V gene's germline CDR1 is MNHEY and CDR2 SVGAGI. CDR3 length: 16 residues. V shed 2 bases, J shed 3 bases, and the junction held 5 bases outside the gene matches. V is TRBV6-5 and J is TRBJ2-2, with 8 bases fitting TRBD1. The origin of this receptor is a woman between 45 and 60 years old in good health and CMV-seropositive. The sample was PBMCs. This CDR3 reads CASSYRTGLYTGELFF. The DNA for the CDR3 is TGTGCCAGCAGTTACCGGACAGGGCTGTACACCGGGGAGCTGTTTTTT.